This T cell receptor (beta chain) was identified in a study of tumor-infiltrating lymphocytes in localized non-small cell lung cancer. Study details: From each patient, both tumor and uninvolved lung, non-adjacent to tumor, were sampled.

The data were produced by immunoSEQ multiplex PCR, yet TCRdb's version contains in-frame clones alone and is incomplete. The sample has about 12,000 clones, around 80% seen once. Broader study findings: Not all patients were TCR sequenced, owing to tissue quantity. Recurrence-free survival showed no association with tumor T-cell fraction.

Germline CDR1 reads LGHNA; CDR2 reads YNFKEQ. Trimming took off 1 base at V and 4 bases at J, with 7 bases between the two ends. The CDR3 covers 13 residues. With respect to this clone: Its target is unknown.

What was sequenced was lung tumor tissue. The chain is built from TRBV4-2 and TRBJ1-1, with D maybe TRBD1 (6 bases). The receptor was derived from a human donor with non-small cell lung cancer. The CDR3 DNA reads TGTGCCAGCAGCCAAGGGGGGGCCACTGAAGCTTTCTTT. Encoded protein: CASSQGGATEAFF.